A selection of T cell receptor beta chains follows, all from one sample in a study of cytomegalovirus exposure and HLA in healthy donors. Profiling relied on immunoSEQ multiplex PCR, and the TCRdb table lists in-frame clones only, not all of them. The table shows some 240,000 clones, with around four fifths occurring only once. Sequencing was performed on PBMCs. The receptors were gathered from a young woman in good health and CMV-seronegative. Each CDR3 is given with its conserved first and last residue. Fields, in order: J gene, V gene, CDR3 protein.

TRBJ2-2 | TRBV5-1 | CASSLLGPEAVTGELFF
TRBJ1-6 | TRBV6-5 | CASSYSGRPFNSPLHF
TRBJ2-5 | TRBV30 | CAWSGTGREETQYF
TRBJ2-3 | TRBV12-5 | CASGSKGLAGGYTSTDTQYF
TRBJ2-3 | TRBV27 | CASRSLAGGRTDTQYF
TRBJ1-2 | TRBV2 | CASSGTVTNYGYTF
TRBJ1-1 | TRBV5-8 | CASSTGQGLNTEAFF
TRBJ2-2 | TRBV6-5 | CASRTSRNTGELFF
TRBJ1-5 | TRBV6-1 | CASSEARGLPQPQHF
TRBJ2-3 | TRBV25-1 | CASSEYSRADTQYF
TRBJ1-2 | TRBV5-6 | CASSLSPQANYGYTF
TRBJ1-3 | TRBV15 | CATSRDHSGNTIYF
TRBJ2-3 | TRBV10-2 | CASSESGLAGGPRDTQYF
TRBJ2-7 | TRBV11-2 | CASSHNSYEQYF
TRBJ2-7 | TRBV6-1 | CASSESPGFLEQYF
TRBJ1-5 | TRBV9 | CASSVGSDQPQHF
TRBJ1-1 | TRBV5-1 | CASSLRSSNTEAFF
TRBJ1-2 | TRBV7-3 | CASSSSSNYGYTF
TRBJ1-1 | TRBV18 | CASSPRGAEAFF
TRBJ2-5 | TRBV7-8 | CASSSTSGYQETQYF
TRBJ1-2 | TRBV2 | CASEWGDGYTF
TRBJ2-7 | TRBV6-6 | CASSFLGYEQYF
TRBJ1-2 | TRBV6-1 | CASNPGAGGYTF
TRBJ1-2 | TRBV6-5 | CASSYSGANYGYTF